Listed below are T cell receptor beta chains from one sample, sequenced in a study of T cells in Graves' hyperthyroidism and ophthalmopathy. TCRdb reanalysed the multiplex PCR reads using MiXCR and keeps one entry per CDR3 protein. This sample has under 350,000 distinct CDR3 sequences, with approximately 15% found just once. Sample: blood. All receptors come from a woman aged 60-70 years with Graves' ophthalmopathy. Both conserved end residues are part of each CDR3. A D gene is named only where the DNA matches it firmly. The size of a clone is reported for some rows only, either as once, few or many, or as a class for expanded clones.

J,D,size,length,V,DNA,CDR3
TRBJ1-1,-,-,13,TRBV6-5,TGTGCCAGCAGTTACGGGCCTCTTGAGGCAGCTTTCTTT,CASSYGPLEAAFF
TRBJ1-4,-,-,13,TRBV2,TGTGCCAGCAGGGCAGGGGAGGGTGAAAAACTGTTTTTT,CASRAGEGEKLFF
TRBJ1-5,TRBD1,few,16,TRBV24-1,TGTGCCACCAGTGACAGTGGGACAGCTAGCAATCAGCCCCAGCATTTT,CATSDSGTASNQPQHF
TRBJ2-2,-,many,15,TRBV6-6,TGTGCCAGCAGTTATCGACCGAGGAACACCGGGGAGCTGTTTTTT,CASSYRPRNTGELFF
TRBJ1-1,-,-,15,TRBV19,TGTGCCAGTAGTATCTTGGGGCAGGGGAACACTGAAGCTTTCTTT,CASSILGQGNTEAFF
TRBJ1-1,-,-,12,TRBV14,TGTGCCAGCAGCCAAGGGGGGTTGTCAGCTTTCTTT,CASSQGGLSAFF
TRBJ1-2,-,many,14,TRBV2,TGTGCCAGCCAAACAGACACGGCACCTAAAAACTACACCTTC,CASQTDTAPKNYTF
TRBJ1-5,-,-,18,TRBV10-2,TGCGCCAGCAGTGAAATACGTTCTTTGGGAGGTTGGGATCAGCCCCAGCATTTT,CASSEIRSLGGWDQPQHF
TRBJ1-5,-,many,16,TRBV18,TGTGCCAGCTCCACTCGGGGGGGGTTTAGCAATCAGCCCCAGCATTTT,CASSTRGGFSNQPQHF
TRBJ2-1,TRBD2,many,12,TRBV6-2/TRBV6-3,TGTGCCAGCAACCCGCGGGGGAATGAGCAGTTCTTC,CASNPRGNEQFF
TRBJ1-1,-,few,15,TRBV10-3,TGTGCCATCAGTGAGTCGGATGGACGGGCCACTGAAGCTTTCTTT,CAISESDGRATEAFF
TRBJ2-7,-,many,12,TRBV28,TGTGCCAGCAGTTCGAGCTCCTACGAGCAGTACTTC,CASSSSSYEQYF
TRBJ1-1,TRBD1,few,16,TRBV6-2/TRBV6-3,TGTGCCAGCAGCACCCCGACAGGGAGTTTAAACACTGAAGCTTTCTTT,CASSTPTGSLNTEAFF
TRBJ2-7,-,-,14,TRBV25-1,TGTGCCAGCAGTGAAGGTGAAAGCTCCTACGAGCAGTACTTC,CASSEGESSYEQYF
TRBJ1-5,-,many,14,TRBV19,TGTGCCAGTAAAACAGGTGGGAGCAATCAGCCCCAGCATTTT,CASKTGGSNQPQHF
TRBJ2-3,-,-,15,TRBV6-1,TGTGCCTCCGCCGAAAAGGGGTGGGTGTCAGATACGCAGTATTTT,CASAEKGWVSDTQYF
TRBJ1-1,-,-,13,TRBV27,TGTGCCAGCAATTTAGGCAGGGGCGCTGAAGCTTTCTTT,CASNLGRGAEAFF
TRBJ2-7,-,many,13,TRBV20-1,TGCAGTGCCCAACACAACAATCACTACGAGCAGTACTTC,CSAQHNNHYEQYF
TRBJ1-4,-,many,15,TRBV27,TGTGCCAGCAGACAGAGGCAATCAACTAATGAAAAACTGTTTTTT,CASRQRQSTNEKLFF
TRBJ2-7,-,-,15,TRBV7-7,TGTGCCAGCAGCCAAAGACTAGGTTCGGGCTACGAGCAGTACTTC,CASSQRLGSGYEQYF
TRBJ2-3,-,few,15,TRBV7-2,TGTGCCAGCAGCTTAGCGCGTCTTCTGTCAGATACGCAGTATTTT,CASSLARLLSDTQYF
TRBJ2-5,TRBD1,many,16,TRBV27,TGTGCCAGCAGTTTAGCGCAGACAGGGTTGCAAGAGACCCAGTACTTC,CASSLAQTGLQETQYF
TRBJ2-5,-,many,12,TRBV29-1,TGCAGCGCGACAGGCGGACAAGAGACCCAGTACTTC,CSATGGQETQYF
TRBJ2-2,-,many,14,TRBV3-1,TGTGCCAGCAGCCACCGGACTAGACAGGAGGAGCTGTTTTTT,CASSHRTRQEELFF
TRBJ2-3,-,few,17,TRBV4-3,TGCGCCAGCAGCCAAGAGGCGCGGCGGCAGCGCACAGATACGCAGTATTTT,CASSQEARRQRTDTQYF
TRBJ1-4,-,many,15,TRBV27,TGTGCCAGCCAACGAACTACGGCAACTAATGAAAAACTGTTTTTT,CASQRTTATNEKLFF
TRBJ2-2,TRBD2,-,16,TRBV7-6,TGTGCCAGCAGCTTGCAGCGGGAGACGAACACCGGGGAGCTGTTTTTT,CASSLQRETNTGELFF
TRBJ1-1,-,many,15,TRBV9,TGTGCCAGCAGCGTAGGACGAGGGGCGTCGACTGAAGCTTTCTTT,CASSVGRGASTEAFF
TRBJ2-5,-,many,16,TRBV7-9,TGTGCCAGCAGCTTATTTGGGCGGGGCTACCAAGAGACCCAGTACTTC,CASSLFGRGYQETQYF
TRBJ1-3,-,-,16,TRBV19,TGTGCCAGTACTAAAGACAGACTATCGACTGGAAACACCATATATTTT,CASTKDRLSTGNTIYF
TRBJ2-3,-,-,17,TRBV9,TGTGCCAGCAGGGGGGACGGCGGAGGGGACTTCACAGATACGCAGTATTTT,CASRGDGGGDFTDTQYF
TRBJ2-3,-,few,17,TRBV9,TGTGCCAGCAGCGTAGTAGGGGACATCGGGAGCACAGATACGCAGTATTTT,CASSVVGDIGSTDTQYF
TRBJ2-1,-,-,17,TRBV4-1,TGCGCCAGCAGCCGGAGCCAGCGGTCGAGCTCCTACAATGAGCAGTTCTTC,CASSRSQRSSSYNEQFF
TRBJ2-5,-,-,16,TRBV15,TGTGCCACCAGCAAAGATCAGGCGGGCCGCGGGCTGGCCCAGTACTTC,CATSKDQAGRGLAQYF
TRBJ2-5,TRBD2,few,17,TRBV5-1,TGCGCCAGCAGCTTGGGGACTAGCGGGAGGGCGAGAGAGACCCAGTACTTC,CASSLGTSGRARETQYF
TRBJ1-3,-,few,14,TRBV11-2,-,CASSLVAVGAGLYF
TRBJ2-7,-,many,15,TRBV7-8,TGTGCCAGCAGCCCCCGCCGGTCAGTTACTTACGAGCAGTACTTC,CASSPRRSVTYEQYF
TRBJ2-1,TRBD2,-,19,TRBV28,TGTGCCAGCAGTTTATTCTTTTGGACACGGGGGGGCCGTTCGAATGAGCAGTTCTTC,CASSLFFWTRGGRSNEQFF
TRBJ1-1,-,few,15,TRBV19,TGTGCCAGTAGTAATGGACAGTCCATGAACACTGAAGCTTTCTTT,CASSNGQSMNTEAFF
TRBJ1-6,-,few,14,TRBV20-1,TGCAGTGCTAGTTGGGGGCCCGTTGGGTCACCCCTCCACTTT,CSASWGPVGSPLHF
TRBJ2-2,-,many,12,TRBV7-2,TGTGCCGAGGGGGAGAACACCGGGGAGCTGTTTTTT,CAEGENTGELFF
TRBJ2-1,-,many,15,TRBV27,TGTGCCAGCAGTTTATCTACTAGCCTCTACAATGAGCAGTTCTTC,CASSLSTSLYNEQFF
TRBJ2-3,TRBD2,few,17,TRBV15,TGTGCCACCAGCAGAGGCCGAGCTAGCGGGGGCACAGATACGCAGTATTTT,CATSRGRASGGTDTQYF
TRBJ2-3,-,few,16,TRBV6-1,TGTGCCAGCAGTGAAGCGCGGGCAGGGGTCAGGGATACGCAGTATTTT,CASSEARAGVRDTQYF
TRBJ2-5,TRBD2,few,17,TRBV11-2,TGTGCCAGCAGCTTAGATCTGAAGGGAGGGAGAGGCGAGACCCAGTACTTC,CASSLDLKGGRGETQYF
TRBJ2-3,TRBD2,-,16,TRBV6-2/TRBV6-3,TGTGCCAGCAGTCCCGGACTAGCGGGAGCCGGAGATACGCAGTATTTT,CASSPGLAGAGDTQYF
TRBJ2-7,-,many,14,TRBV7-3,TGTGCCAGCAGCTTAAATCAGGGGACCTACGAGCAGTACTTC,CASSLNQGTYEQYF
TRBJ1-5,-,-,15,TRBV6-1,TGTGCCAGCAGCGCCTTTACAGGGATCGATCAGCCCCAGCATTTT,CASSAFTGIDQPQHF
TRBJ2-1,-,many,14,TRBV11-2,TGTGCCAGCAGCTTAGATCAGGGTGGGAATGAGCAGTTCTTC,CASSLDQGGNEQFF
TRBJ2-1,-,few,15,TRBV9,TGTGCCAGCAGCGTGAAGGCGGTAAATAGGAATGAGCAGTTCTTC,CASSVKAVNRNEQFF
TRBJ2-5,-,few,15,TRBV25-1,TGTGCCAGCAGTGAAGGGAGGAACAGTGGGGAGACCCAGTACTTC,CASSEGRNSGETQYF